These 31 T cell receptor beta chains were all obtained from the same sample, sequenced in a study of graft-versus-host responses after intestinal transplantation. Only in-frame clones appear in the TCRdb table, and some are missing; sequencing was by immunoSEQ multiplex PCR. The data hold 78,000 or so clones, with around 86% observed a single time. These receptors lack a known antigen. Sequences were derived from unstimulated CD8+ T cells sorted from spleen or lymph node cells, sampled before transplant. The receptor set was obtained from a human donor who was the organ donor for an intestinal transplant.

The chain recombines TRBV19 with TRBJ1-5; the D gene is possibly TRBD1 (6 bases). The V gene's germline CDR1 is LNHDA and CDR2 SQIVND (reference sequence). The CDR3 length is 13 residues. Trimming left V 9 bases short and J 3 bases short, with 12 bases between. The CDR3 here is CASHRVPNQPQHF. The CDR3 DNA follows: TGTGCCAGCCACAGGGTTCCCAATCAGCCCCAGCATTTT.

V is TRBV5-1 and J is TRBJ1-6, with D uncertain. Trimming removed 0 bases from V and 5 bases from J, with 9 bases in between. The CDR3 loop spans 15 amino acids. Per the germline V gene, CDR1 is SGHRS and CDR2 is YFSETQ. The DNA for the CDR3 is TGCGCCAGCAGCTTGGAGGTCAGTGATAATTCACCCCTCCACTTT. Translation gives CASSLEVSDNSPLHF.

The CDR3 sequence is CSVEDASSTGEPYEQYF. CDR3 bases: TGCAGCGTTGAAGATGCGTCGTCGACAGGGGAGCCCTACGAGCAGTACTTC. The genes are TRBV29-1 and TRBJ2-7, with 8 bases aligning to TRBD1. The junction had 12 bases not matched to a gene; V was cut back by 0 bases and J by 2 bases. The CDR3 has 17 residues. Germline lookup yields CDR1 SQVTM and CDR2 ANQGSEA.

The CDR3 DNA reads as TGTGCCAGCAGTGAATACGGGGGGAGTGAGACCCAGTACTTC. This encodes CASSEYGGSETQYF. The chain joins TRBV25-1 to TRBJ2-5, with 7 bases aligning to TRBD2. With 0 bases clipped from V and 5 bases from J, the junction kept 3 bases outside the gene matches. Germline CDR1 MGHDK, CDR2 SYGVNS. The CDR3 consists of 14 residues.

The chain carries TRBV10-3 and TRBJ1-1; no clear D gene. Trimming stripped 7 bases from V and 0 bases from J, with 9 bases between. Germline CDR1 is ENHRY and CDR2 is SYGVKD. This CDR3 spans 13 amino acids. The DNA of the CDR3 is TGTGCCATCAAAAGTAACCTGAACACTGAAGCTTTCTTT. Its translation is CAIKSNLNTEAFF.

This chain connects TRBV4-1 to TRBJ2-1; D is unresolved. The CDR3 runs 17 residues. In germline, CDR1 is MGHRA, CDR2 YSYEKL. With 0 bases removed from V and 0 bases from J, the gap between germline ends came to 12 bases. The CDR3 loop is CASSQELFVSSYNEQFF. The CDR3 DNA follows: TGCGCCAGCAGCCAAGAGCTATTCGTTAGCTCCTACAATGAGCAGTTCTTC.

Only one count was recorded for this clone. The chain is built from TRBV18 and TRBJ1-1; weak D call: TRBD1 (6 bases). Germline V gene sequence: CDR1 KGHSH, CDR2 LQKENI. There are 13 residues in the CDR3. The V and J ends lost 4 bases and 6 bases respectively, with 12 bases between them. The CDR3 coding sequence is TGTGCCAGCTCACGCCTTGACAGGCCTGAAGCTTTCTTT. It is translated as CASSRLDRPEAFF.

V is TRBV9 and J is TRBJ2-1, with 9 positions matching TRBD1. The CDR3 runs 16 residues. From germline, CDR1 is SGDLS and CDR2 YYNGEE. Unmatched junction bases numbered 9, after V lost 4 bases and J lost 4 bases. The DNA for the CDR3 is TGTGCCAGCAGCCCCATATCGGGACAGGGATACAATGAGCAGTTCTTC. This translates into CASSPISGQGYNEQFF.

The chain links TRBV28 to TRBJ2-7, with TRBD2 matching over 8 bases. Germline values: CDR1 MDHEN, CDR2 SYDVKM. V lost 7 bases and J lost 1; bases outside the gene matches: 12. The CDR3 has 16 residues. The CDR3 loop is CASIPLRGAASYEQYF. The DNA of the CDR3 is TGTGCCAGCATCCCCTTGCGGGGGGCCGCATCCTACGAGCAGTACTTC.

CDR3 in DNA: TGTGCCAGCAGCTTAAGACTAGCGGGGGACAATGAGCAGTTCTTC. Its protein is CASSLRLAGDNEQFF. The V gene is TRBV11-2, the J gene TRBJ2-1, with TRBD2 matching over 12 bases. This CDR3 spans 15 amino acids. V shed 2 bases, J shed 5 bases, and the junction held 1 base outside the gene matches. Germline V lookup: CDR1 SGHAT, CDR2 FQNNGV.

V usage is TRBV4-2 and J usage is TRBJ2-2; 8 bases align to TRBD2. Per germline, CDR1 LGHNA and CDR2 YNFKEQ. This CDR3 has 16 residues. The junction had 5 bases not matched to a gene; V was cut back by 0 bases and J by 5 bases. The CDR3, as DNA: TGTGCCAGCAGCCAAGATGTACCGGGGGGGACCGGGGAGCTGTTTTTT. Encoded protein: CASSQDVPGGTGELFF.

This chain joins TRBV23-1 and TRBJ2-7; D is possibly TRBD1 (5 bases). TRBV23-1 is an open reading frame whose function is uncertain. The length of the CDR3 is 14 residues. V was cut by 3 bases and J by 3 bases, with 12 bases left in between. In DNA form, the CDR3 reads TGCGCCAGCAGTCAGGTGGCAGGGTTCTACGAGCAGTACTTC. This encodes CASSQVAGFYEQYF.

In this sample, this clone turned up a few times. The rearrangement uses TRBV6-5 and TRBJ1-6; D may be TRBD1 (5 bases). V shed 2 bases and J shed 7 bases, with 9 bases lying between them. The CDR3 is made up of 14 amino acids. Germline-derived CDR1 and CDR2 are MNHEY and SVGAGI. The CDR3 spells CASSYAWDNSPLHF. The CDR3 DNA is TGTGCCAGCAGTTACGCCTGGGACAATTCACCCCTCCACTTT.

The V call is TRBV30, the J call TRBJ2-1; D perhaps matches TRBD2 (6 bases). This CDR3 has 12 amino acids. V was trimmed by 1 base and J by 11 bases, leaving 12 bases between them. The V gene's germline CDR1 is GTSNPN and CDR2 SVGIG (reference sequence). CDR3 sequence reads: CAWSEGLAKQFF. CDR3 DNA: TGTGCCTGGAGTGAAGGGCTAGCGAAGCAGTTCTTC.

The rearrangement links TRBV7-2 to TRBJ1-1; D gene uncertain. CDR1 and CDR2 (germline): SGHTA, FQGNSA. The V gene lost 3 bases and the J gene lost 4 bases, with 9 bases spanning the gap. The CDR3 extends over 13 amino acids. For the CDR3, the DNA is TGTGCCAGCAGCTTCGGGTTCCTCACTGAAGCTTTCTTT. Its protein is CASSFGFLTEAFF.

This CDR3 is CASSPRRIGSGDGTEAFF. The CDR3 coding sequence is TGTGCCAGCAGCCCACGCAGAATTGGGTCGGGGGACGGCACTGAAGCTTTCTTT. This chain joins TRBV7-9 and TRBJ1-1; TRBD1 is a possible D gene (5 bases). Trimming left V 5 bases short and J 4 bases short, with 26 bases between. The CDR3 extends over 18 amino acids. Germline V gives CDR1 SEHNR, CDR2 FQNEAQ (reference sequence). Full variable domain (outside the CDR3, taken from reference TRBV7-9 and TRBJ1-1): DTGVSQNPRHKITKRGQNVTFRCDPISEHNRLYWYRQTLGQGPEFLTYFQNEAQLEKSRLLSDRFSAERPKGSFSTLEIQRTEQGDSAMYLCASSPRRIGSGDGTEAFFGQGTRLTVV.

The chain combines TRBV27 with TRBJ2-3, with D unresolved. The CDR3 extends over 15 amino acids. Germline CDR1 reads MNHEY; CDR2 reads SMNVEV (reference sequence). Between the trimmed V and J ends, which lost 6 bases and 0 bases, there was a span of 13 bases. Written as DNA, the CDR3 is TGTGCCAGCAGGGTATACGCTGGGAGCACAGATACGCAGTATTTT. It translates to CASRVYAGSTDTQYF.

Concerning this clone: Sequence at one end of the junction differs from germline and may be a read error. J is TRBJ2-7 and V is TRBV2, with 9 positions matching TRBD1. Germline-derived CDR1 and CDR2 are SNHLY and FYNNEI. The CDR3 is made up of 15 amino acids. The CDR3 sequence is CASREGTGSIYEQYF. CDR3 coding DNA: TGTGCCAGCAGAGAAGGGACAGGGAGTATCTACGAGCAGTACTTC.

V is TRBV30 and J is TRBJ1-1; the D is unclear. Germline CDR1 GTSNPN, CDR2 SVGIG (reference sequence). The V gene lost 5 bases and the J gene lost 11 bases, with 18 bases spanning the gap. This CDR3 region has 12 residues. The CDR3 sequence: CAWSWWLLPAFF. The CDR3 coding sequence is TGTGCCTGGTCATGGTGGCTCCTTCCGGCTTTCTTT.

The CDR3 DNA sequence: TGTGCCAGCAGCTTAAGAGGGGGACAAGAGACCCAGTACTTC. Protein: CASSLRGGQETQYF. This rearrangement joins TRBV11-1 to TRBJ2-5; D may be TRBD1 (6 bases). V lost 2 bases, J lost 2 bases, and 9 bases lay in between. The length of the CDR3 is 14 residues. Germline CDR1 and CDR2: SGHAT and FQDESV (reference sequence).

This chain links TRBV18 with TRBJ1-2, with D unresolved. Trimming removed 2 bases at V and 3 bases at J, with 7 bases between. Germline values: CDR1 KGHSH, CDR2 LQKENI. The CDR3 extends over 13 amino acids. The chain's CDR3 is CASSPGVDYGYTF. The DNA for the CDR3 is TGTGCCAGCTCACCAGGAGTGGACTATGGCTACACCTTC.

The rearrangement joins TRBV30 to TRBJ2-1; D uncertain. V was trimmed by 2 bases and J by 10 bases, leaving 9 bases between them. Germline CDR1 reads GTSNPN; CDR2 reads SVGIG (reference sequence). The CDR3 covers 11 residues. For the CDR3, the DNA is TGTGCCTGGAGTCCCCCTGGAGAGCAGTTCTTC. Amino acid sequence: CAWSPPGEQFF.

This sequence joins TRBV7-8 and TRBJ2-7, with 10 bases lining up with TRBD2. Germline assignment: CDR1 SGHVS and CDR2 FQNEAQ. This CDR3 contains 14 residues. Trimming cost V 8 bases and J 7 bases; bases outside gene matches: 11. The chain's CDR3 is CASVASGGTGEQYF. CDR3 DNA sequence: TGTGCCAGCGTCGCTAGCGGGGGAACGGGTGAGCAGTACTTC.

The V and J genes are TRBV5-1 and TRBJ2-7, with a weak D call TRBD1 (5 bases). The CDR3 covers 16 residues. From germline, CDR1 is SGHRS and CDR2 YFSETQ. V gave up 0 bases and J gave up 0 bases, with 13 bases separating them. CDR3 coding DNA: TGCGCCAGCAGCTTGGCACCTACAGGAGCCTCCTACGAGCAGTACTTC. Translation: CASSLAPTGASYEQYF.

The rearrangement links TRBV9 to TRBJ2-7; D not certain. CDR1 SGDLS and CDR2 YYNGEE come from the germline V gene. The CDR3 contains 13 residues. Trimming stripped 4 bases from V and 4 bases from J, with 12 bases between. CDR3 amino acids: CASSPFEEYEQYF. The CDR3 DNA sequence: TGTGCCAGCAGCCCATTTGAGGAGTACGAGCAGTACTTC.

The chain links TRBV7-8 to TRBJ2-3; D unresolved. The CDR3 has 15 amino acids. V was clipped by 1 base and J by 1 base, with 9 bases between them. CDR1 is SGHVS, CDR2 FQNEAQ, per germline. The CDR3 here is CASSLDEMGTDTQYF. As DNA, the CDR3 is TGTGCCAGCAGCTTAGACGAGATGGGCACAGATACGCAGTATTTT.

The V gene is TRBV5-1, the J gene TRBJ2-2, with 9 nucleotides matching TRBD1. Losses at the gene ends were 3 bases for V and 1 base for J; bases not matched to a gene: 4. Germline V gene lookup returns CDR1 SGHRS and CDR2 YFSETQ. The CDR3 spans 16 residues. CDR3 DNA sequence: TGCGCCAGCAGCTCTCCGACAGGGGGGAACACCGGGGAGCTGTTTTTT. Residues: CASSSPTGGNTGELFF.

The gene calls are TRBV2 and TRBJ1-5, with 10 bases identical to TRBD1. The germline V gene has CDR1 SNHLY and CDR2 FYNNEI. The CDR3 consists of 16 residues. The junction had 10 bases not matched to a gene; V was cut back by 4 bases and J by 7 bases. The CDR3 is CASSGWDRGIGQPQHF. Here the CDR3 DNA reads TGTGCCAGCAGTGGTTGGGACAGGGGTATAGGGCAGCCCCAGCATTTT.

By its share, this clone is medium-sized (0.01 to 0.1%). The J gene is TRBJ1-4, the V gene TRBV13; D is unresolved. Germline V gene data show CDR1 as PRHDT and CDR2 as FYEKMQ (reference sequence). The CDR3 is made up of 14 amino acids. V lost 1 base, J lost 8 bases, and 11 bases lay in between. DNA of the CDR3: TGTGCCAGCAGCTTAGTTGGGAGACGGGAAAAACTGTTTTTT. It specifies CASSLVGRREKLFF.

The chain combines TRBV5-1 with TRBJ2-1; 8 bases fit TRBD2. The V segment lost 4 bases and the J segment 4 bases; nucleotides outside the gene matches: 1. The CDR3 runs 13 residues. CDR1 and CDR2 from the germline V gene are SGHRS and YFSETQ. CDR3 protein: CASSTGGYNEQFF. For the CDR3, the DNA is TGCGCCAGCAGCACGGGGGGGTACAATGAGCAGTTCTTC.

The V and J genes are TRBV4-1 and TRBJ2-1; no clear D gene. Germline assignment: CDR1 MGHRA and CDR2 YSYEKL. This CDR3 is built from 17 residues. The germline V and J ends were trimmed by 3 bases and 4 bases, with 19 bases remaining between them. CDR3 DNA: TGCGCCAGCAGCCATCCCCAGAGAGACGAACCATACAATGAGCAGTTCTTC. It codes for CASSHPQRDEPYNEQFF.